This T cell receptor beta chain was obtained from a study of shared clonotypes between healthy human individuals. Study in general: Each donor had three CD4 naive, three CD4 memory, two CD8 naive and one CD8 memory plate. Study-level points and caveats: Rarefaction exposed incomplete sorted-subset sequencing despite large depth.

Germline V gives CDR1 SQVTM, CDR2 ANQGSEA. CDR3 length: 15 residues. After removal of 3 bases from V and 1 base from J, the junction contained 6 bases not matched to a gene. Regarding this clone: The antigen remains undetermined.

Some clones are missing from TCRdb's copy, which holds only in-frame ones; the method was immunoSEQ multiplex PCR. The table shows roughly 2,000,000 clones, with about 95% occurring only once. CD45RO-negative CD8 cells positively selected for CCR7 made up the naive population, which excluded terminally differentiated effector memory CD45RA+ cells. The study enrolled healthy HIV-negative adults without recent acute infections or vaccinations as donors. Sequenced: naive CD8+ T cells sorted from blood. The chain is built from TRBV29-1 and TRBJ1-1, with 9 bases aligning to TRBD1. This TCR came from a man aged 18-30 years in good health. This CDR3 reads CSVEKTGGTNTEAFF. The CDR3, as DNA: TGCAGCGTTGAGAAGACAGGGGGAACGAACACTGAAGCTTTCTTT.